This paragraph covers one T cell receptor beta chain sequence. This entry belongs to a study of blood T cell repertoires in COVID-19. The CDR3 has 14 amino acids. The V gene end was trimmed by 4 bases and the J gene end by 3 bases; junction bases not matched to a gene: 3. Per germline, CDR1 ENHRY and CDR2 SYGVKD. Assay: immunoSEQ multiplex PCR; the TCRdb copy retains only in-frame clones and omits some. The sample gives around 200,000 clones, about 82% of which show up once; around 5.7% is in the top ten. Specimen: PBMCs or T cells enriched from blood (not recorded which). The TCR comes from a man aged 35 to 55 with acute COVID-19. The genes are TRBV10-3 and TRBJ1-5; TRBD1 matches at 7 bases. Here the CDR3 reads CAISADRFNQPQHF. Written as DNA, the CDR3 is TGTGCCATCAGTGCGGACAGGTTCAATCAGCCCCAGCATTTT.